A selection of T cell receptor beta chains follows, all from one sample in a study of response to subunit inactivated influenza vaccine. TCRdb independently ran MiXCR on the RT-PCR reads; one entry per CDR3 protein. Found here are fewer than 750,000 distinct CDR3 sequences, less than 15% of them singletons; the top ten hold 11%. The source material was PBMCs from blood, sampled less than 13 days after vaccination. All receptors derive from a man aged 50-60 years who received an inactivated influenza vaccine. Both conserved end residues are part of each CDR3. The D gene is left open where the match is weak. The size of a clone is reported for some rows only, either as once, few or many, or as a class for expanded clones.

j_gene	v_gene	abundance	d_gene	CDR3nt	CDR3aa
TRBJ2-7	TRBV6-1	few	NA	TGTGCCAGCACCTCATGGGGGGGGGCTATATCCTACGAGCAGTACTTC	CASTSWGGAISYEQYF
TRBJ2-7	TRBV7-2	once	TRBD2	TGTGCCAGCAGAGCGGGGGGGGTCAACGAGCAGTACTTC	CASRAGGVNEQYF
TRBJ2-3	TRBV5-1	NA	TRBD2	TGCGCCAGCAGCTACAAAATAGCGGGGGGGCCGACAGATACGCAGTATTTT	CASSYKIAGGPTDTQYF
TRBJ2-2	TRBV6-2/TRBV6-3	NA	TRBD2	TGTGCCAGCAGGGGACTAGGGGGAAACACCGGGGAGCTGTTTTTT	CASRGLGGNTGELFF
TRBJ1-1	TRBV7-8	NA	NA	TGTGCCAGCAGCCCCCAACAGGGTGTAGCTTTCTTT	CASSPQQGVAFF
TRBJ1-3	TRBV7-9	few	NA	TGTGCCAGCCTACCCGTGGGGGACGGTGGAAACACCATATATTTT	CASLPVGDGGNTIYF
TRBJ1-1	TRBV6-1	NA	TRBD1	TGTGCCAGCAGTGTGCTTCCGGGACAGGGTGCCGGGACTGAAGCTTTCTTT	CASSVLPGQGAGTEAFF
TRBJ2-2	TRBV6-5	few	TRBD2	TGTGCCAGCAGTTACGACCGGCTAGCGGGGGTCACCGGGGAGCTGTTTTTT	CASSYDRLAGVTGELFF
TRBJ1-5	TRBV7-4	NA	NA	TGTGCCAGCAGCCGGACGGGGCCCCCACGGAGCAATCAGCCCCAGCATTTT	CASSRTGPPRSNQPQHF
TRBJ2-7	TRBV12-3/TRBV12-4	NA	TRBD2	TGTGCCAGCACCTATTCTGCGGGAGGGAGAGAGCAGTACTTC	CASTYSAGGREQYF
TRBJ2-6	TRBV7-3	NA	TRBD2	TGTGCCAGCAGCAAAAACACGGGGGGTAACTCTGGGGCCAACGTCCTGACTTTC	CASSKNTGGNSGANVLTF
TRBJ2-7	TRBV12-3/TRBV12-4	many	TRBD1	TGTGCCAGCAGTTTTTGGACAGGGCGTCCCTACGAGCAGTACTTC	CASSFWTGRPYEQYF
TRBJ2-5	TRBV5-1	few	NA	TGCGCCAGCAGCCCTAGCGTACGGGAGACCCAGTACTTC	CASSPSVRETQYF
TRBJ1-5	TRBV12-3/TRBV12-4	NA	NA	TGTGCCAGCAGACCACCTCGGGGAGACCAGCCCCAGCATTTT	CASRPPRGDQPQHF
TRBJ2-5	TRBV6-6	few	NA	TGTGCCAGCAGTCCTACTAGTAGCACCCAGTACTTC	CASSPTSSTQYF
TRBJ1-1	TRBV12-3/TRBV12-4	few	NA	TGTGCCAGCAGTTTAGCACCACGTGGGAACACTGAAGCTTTCTTT	CASSLAPRGNTEAFF
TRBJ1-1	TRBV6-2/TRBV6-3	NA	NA	TGTGCCAGCAGTTACGAAGGGCGGAAAGCTTTCTTT	CASSYEGRKAFF
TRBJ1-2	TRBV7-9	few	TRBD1	TGTGCCAGCAGCAAAGGACAGGGAGACTATGGCTACACCTTC	CASSKGQGDYGYTF
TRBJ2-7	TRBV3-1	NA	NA	TGTGCCAGCAGCTATGGGATTTACGAGCAGTACTTC	CASSYGIYEQYF
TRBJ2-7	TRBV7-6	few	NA	TGTGCCAGCAGCTTATTAACCTTCCCCTACGAGCAGTACTTC	CASSLLTFPYEQYF